The entry that follows covers one T cell receptor (beta chain) sequence. Antigen unknown. This sample is part of a study of T-cell memory formation after mild COVID-19. Overall study context: TCR clusters mostly belonged to single donors. Regarding the study as a whole: Confirmation of SARS-CoV-2 specificity was lacking for second-wave clones peaking day 37. Contracting CD4+ clones were located mainly in CM and EM, and CD8+ clones in EMRA. Within pre-infection memory, some responding clones were found, suggesting cross-reactive memory joined.

TCRdb itself ran the 5' RACE reads through MiXCR, one entry per CDR3 protein. The sample comprises nearly 250,000 distinct CDR3 sequences, less than 20% of which are singletons, and 2% to 2.5% rests with the top ten. This CDR3 is built from 15 residues. V was cut by 4 bases and J by 9 bases, with 21 bases left in between. The sequenced sample consisted of PBMCs or a T cell subset sorted from them (not recorded which). The chain recombines TRBV12-3 or TRBV12-4 with TRBJ1-2; the D is unclear. The source of this sequence is an adult woman who had mild COVID-19 (a few samples of this study predate the infection). Cell type and time point are not known. This CDR3 is CASSWETSNYVSYTF. Written as DNA, the CDR3 is TGTGCCAGCAGTTGGGAGACTTCCAACTATGTGAGCTACACCTTC.